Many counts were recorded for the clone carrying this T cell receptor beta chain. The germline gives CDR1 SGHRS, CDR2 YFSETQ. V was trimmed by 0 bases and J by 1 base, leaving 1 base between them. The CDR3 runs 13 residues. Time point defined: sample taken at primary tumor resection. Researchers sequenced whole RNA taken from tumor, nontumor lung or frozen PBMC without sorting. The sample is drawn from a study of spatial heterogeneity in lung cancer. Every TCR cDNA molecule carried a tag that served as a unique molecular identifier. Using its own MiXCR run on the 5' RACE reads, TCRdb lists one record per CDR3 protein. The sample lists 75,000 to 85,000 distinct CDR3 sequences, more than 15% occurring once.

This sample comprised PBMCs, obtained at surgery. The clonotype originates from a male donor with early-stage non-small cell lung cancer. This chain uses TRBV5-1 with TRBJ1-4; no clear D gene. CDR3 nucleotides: TGCGCCAGCAGCTTGGGAACTAATGAAAAACTGTTTTTT. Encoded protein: CASSLGTNEKLFF.